Included here is one T cell receptor (beta chain) sequence, with context. Its antigen is currently not known. No clone much larger than this one lies a single base away; base qualities are absent. TCR CDR3 regions were amplified from genomic DNA by multiplex PCR using the deep immunoSEQ assay. For each cell subset, the extracted genomic DNA was distributed evenly across all wells of several immunoSEQ 96-well plates, and each plate served as one replicate. Each replicate PCR for sorted subsets received about 220 ng genomic DNA, equal to roughly 29,000 T cell genomes. The purified libraries were quantified using a Qubit 3.0 fluorometer, sized with a Bioanalyzer 2100, and then quantified again using the KAPA Library Quantification kit. Every immunoSEQ 96-well plate was sequenced on a separate single-read 150-cycle Illumina NextSeq 550 flow cell. As for how the authors treated the data: Because the immunoSEQ output included only junctional sequences and no quality scores, the filtering could not be the same as the filtering used for full-length reads. Sequences were annotated with PyIR, a Python wrapper for IgBLAST v1.9, and V/J genes and CDR3 were assigned using IMGT germline references. Reads were filtered out if the reads had weak V/J assignments (E-value above 1e-6), no CDR3, stop codons, out-of-frame junctions, or ambiguous translated residues. V3J clonotypes were defined by identical inferred V gene, J gene, and CDR3 amino acid sequence. Percentage overlap between repertoires was calculated by dividing the number of shared unique clonotypes by the size of the smaller repertoire. RTK rarefaction, the Chao1 estimator, and Recon v2.1 estimates of unobserved clonotypes were used to assess repertoire richness. OLGA was used to compute generation probabilities for all TCRbeta clonotypes that the gDNA method yielded from a handful of donors. As stored in TCRdb, this immuneACCESS dataset retains in-frame rearrangements with V and J assigned. A fraction of the clones does not appear; measured against another copy, unresolved V genes explain less than half of the discrepancy, and the remainder lacks a known reason. V, J and clone size are taken as reported in that table, and D and trimming were inferred from the DNA itself. This sample comprises some 580,000 clones, 98% of them detected only once. Less than 0.35% of the sample is in the top ten clones.

For the CD8 naive samples, CD45RO-negative cells were positively selected for CCR7, yielding a CD45RA+CCR7+ population from which TemRA cells were excluded. The donors were healthy, HIV-negative adults with no recently reported acute infections or vaccinations. All donors were Caucasian adults living in Nashville, Tennessee, USA. Blood was obtained by leukapheresis, after which PBMCs were separated by Ficoll-Histopaque density gradient centrifugation and cryopreserved in liquid nitrogen vapor phase. Analytical flow cytometry was used to check the purity and quantity of each magnetically sorted T cell population. Genomic DNA was isolated from every sorted fraction and measured by UV absorbance on a Nanodrop 2000c. This entry is derived from a study of shared clonotypes between healthy human individuals (dated by TCRdb to 2020 to 2021). About the full investigation: A few men and two women, aged 18 to 49 years, made up the cohort. Per donor, three plates each were used for CD4 naive and CD4 memory, two for CD8 naive, and one for CD8 memory. To estimate repertoire size and how much clonotypes are shared between individuals, the study performed deep sequencing of blood TCR repertoires from roughly five healthy adults. Libraries were prepared and TCR repertoires were sequenced by different laboratories using diverse techniques, in order to increase sequencing depth and limit assay-specific biases. Between about 0.8 and 9 billion PBMCs per donor were obtained by leukapheresis. What the study reported, not specific to this receptor: Compared with non-shared clonotypes, clonotypes shared by all four sorted-subset donors had higher generation probabilities. Because the study included only a small number of donors, the genetic and exposure-history diversity represented was limited. Estimated clonotype richness was generally larger for naive than for memory subsets. Pairwise subsampling led to the expectation that sequencing depth would affect the degree of clonotype sharing among donors. Rarefaction of sorted-subset datasets indicated incomplete sequencing despite the large sequencing depth. Only blood was sampled, and tissue TCR repertoires likely differ from those in blood. Across four donors, around 5% of naive CD4, around 3.5% of naive CD8, under 2.5% of memory CD4, and about 0.4% of memory CD8 clonotypes were shared.

CDR1 and CDR2 are drawn from the germline V gene: MGHRA, YSYEKL. V and J are truncated by 2 bases and 4 bases respectively, leaving an intervening sequence of 12 bases. Taken from cysteine to phenylalanine, the CDR3 has 15 residues. Only the CDR3 DNA stays, 45 bases, in frame from base 1. Sequenced material: naive CD8+ T cells sorted from blood. Sample cell subset or site, as interpreted from the label and publication: CD45RA+CCR7+. This receptor was identified in a man younger than 45 in good health. The chain is assembled from TRBV4-1 and TRBJ2-1; the D gene is unclear. This receptor carries the CDR3 CASSQLTTGYNEQFF. The bases read TGCGCCAGCAGCCAATTAACGACCGGATACAATGAGCAGTTCTTC.